A selection of T cell receptor beta chains follows, all from one sample in a study of blood T cells in healthy people across ages. TCRdb ran MiXCR on the 5' RACE reads and lists one entry per CDR3 protein. This table holds 700,000 to 800,000 distinct CDR3 sequences, 43% found once. The sample comprised blood. The source is a woman aged 55-69 years in good health. Both conserved end residues are part of each CDR3. The order of the fields is V gene, J gene, clone size, D gene, CDR3 DNA, CDR3 protein. A D gene is named only where the DNA matches it firmly. Size is omitted from some rows. Given values are once, few, many or a class for expanded clones.

TRBV5-1	TRBJ2-7	many	TRBD1	TGCGCCAGCAGACCCCAGGACAGGGGACACGAGCAGTACTTC	CASRPQDRGHEQYF
TRBV7-3	TRBJ2-3	NA	NA	TGTGCCAGCAGCTTAACGTATGCGGTCACAGATACGCAGTATTTT	CASSLTYAVTDTQYF
TRBV3-1	TRBJ1-1	NA	NA	TGTGCCAGCAGCCAAGAAACCGGGACAAAGGACACTGAAGCTTTCTTT	CASSQETGTKDTEAFF
TRBV28	TRBJ2-3	NA	NA	TGTGCCAGCAGTCTACCCCCCTCAACAGATACGCAGTATTTT	CASSLPPSTDTQYF
TRBV5-1	TRBJ2-5	NA	NA	TGCGCCAGCAGCTTGCAGGGGGGGTCCCAAGAGACCCAGTACTTC	CASSLQGGSQETQYF
TRBV12-3/TRBV12-4	TRBJ2-3	NA	NA	TGTGCCAGCAGTCAACGACAGTACACAGATACGCAGTATTTT	CASSQRQYTDTQYF
TRBV28	TRBJ2-3	NA	TRBD2	TGTGCCAGCAGTTTCCCCTGGACTAGCGGGAGAACAGATACGCAGTATTTT	CASSFPWTSGRTDTQYF
TRBV7-9	TRBJ2-1	few	TRBD2	TGTGCCAGCAGCCTCGGACTAGCGGGACTTTATGAGCAGTTCTTC	CASSLGLAGLYEQFF
TRBV6-2/TRBV6-3	TRBJ1-5	many	NA	TGTGCCAGCAGGATAACCGGGGCCGTGGGCAATCAGCCCCAGCATTTT	CASRITGAVGNQPQHF
TRBV6-2/TRBV6-3	TRBJ2-7	NA	NA	TGTGCCAGCAGTTACCTGAAACGGGAGATTTCCGACGAGCAGTACTTC	CASSYLKREISDEQYF
TRBV28	TRBJ2-3	NA	TRBD2	TGTGCCAGCACGGGGGGGTACACAGATACGCAGTATTTT	CASTGGYTDTQYF
TRBV6-5	TRBJ2-7	NA	NA	TGTGCCAGCAGTTACGACGGACAGTTCTCCTACGAGCAGTACTTC	CASSYDGQFSYEQYF
TRBV12-3/TRBV12-4	TRBJ2-5	NA	NA	TGTGCCAGCAGTCCGAGGGACCGCGGTGCGGAGACCCAGTACTTC	CASSPRDRGAETQYF
TRBV20-1	TRBJ2-5	NA	TRBD2	TGCAGTGACACGGGGGAGGGGTCAGGGACCCAGTACTTC	CSDTGEGSGTQYF
TRBV27	TRBJ1-5	NA	NA	TGTGCCAGCCGCCTGGCTGGTCAGCCCCAGCATTTT	CASRLAGQPQHF
TRBV7-2	TRBJ2-7	NA	NA	TGTGCCAGCAGCTTGGACTTCTCAGACTACGAGCAGTACTTC	CASSLDFSDYEQYF
TRBV10-3	TRBJ2-7	NA	NA	TGTGCCATCAGGGTAGGGCCGGAGACCTACGAGCAGTACTTC	CAIRVGPETYEQYF
TRBV12-3/TRBV12-4	TRBJ2-3	NA	TRBD2	TGTGCCAGCAGTTCCTCTAGCGGGGTTGCAGATGCGCAGTATTTT	CASSSSSGVADAQYF
TRBV9	TRBJ2-3	NA	NA	TGTGCCAGCAGCGTAGAAGGGGTTGGAGATACGCAGTATTTT	CASSVEGVGDTQYF
TRBV11-2	TRBJ2-7	few	TRBD1	TGTGCCAGCAGCCCAGGGGGACAGTACTACGAGCAGTACTTC	CASSPGGQYYEQYF
TRBV7-8	TRBJ2-7	many	NA	TGTGCCAGCAGCACCGGGACCGGGGCGTCCGAGCAGTACTTC	CASSTGTGASEQYF
TRBV28	TRBJ2-3	NA	TRBD2	TGTGCCAGCAGTCCTAAGCCCCTAGCGGCAAATACGCAGTATTTT	CASSPKPLAANTQYF
TRBV3-1	TRBJ1-2	few	NA	TGTGCCAGCAGCCAAGTCGGGGGATCTAATGGCTACACCTTC	CASSQVGGSNGYTF
TRBV10-3	TRBJ1-2	few	NA	TGTGCCATCAGTGGCTCAGACGGACGTCTGGGCTACACCTTC	CAISGSDGRLGYTF
TRBV7-8	TRBJ2-6	NA	TRBD2	TGTGCCAGCAGCTTAGAAGCGGGAGCGAGCTCTGGGGCCAACGTCCTGACTTTC	CASSLEAGASSGANVLTF
TRBV5-1	TRBJ2-5	few	NA	TGCGCCAGCAGGGTACGACTGGCACAAGAGACCCAGTACTTC	CASRVRLAQETQYF
TRBV7-3	TRBJ1-2	NA	TRBD1	TGTGCCAGCAGCCAGGGATTGGGACAGTCTGACTACACCTTC	CASSQGLGQSDYTF
TRBV9	TRBJ2-5	NA	NA	TGTGCCAGCAGCCCCGGACTTTTAATGGGAGAGACCCAGTACTTC	CASSPGLLMGETQYF
TRBV4-2	TRBJ2-1	NA	NA	TGTGCCAGCAGCGAGGAGCGCTACAATGAGCGGTTCTTC	CASSEERYNERFF
TRBV2	TRBJ2-5	many	TRBD2	TGTGCCAGCAGTCCGAGGACTAGCGGTTCACTGGAGACCCAGTACTTC	CASSPRTSGSLETQYF
TRBV5-1	TRBJ2-5	many	NA	TGCGCCAGCAGCTTGGCCGGGGCTCAAGAGACCCAGTACTTC	CASSLAGAQETQYF
TRBV27	TRBJ2-1	many	NA	TGTGCCAGCAGTGCAAACAGGGACGGTGAGCAGTTCTTC	CASSANRDGEQFF
TRBV14	TRBJ2-7	few	TRBD1	TGTGCCAGCAGCCAATTACCCGGGACAGGGTGGCACGAGCAGTACTTC	CASSQLPGTGWHEQYF
TRBV9	TRBJ2-3	few	NA	TGTGCCAGCAGCGCTCGGACAGCCTCAGATACGCAGTATTTT	CASSARTASDTQYF
TRBV7-2	TRBJ2-3	NA	NA	TGTGCCAGCAGCCTTCGACCCTACTTCACAGATACGCAGTATTTT	CASSLRPYFTDTQYF
TRBV29-1	TRBJ2-1	NA	TRBD2	TGCAGCGTGACTCGGGGGAGGGCCTTAGTAGAGGAGCAGTTCTTC	CSVTRGRALVEEQFF